Listed here is a single T cell receptor (beta chain). This sample stems from a study of T cell responses to AZD1222 COVID-19 vaccine. Sequencing was performed with immunoSEQ multiplex PCR; in TCRdb, only in-frame clones are kept and a portion is missing. The top ten clones hold 2.5% to 4% of a sample with about 70,000 clones, just over 90% of them seen once. The CDR3 has 14 amino acids. Germline CDR1 and CDR2: SGHTA and FQGNSA. Deletions cut 4 bases from V and 0 bases from J, with 7 bases between. This TCR derives from an adult who received the AZD1222 COVID-19 vaccine. This chain connects TRBV7-2 to TRBJ1-5, with D perhaps matching TRBD1 (5 bases). The input for sequencing was peripheral blood, taken 28 days after the second AZD1222 dose. The CDR3 spells CASSWGLSNQPQHF. As DNA, the CDR3 is TGTGCCAGCAGCTGGGGACTTAGCAATCAGCCCCAGCATTTT.